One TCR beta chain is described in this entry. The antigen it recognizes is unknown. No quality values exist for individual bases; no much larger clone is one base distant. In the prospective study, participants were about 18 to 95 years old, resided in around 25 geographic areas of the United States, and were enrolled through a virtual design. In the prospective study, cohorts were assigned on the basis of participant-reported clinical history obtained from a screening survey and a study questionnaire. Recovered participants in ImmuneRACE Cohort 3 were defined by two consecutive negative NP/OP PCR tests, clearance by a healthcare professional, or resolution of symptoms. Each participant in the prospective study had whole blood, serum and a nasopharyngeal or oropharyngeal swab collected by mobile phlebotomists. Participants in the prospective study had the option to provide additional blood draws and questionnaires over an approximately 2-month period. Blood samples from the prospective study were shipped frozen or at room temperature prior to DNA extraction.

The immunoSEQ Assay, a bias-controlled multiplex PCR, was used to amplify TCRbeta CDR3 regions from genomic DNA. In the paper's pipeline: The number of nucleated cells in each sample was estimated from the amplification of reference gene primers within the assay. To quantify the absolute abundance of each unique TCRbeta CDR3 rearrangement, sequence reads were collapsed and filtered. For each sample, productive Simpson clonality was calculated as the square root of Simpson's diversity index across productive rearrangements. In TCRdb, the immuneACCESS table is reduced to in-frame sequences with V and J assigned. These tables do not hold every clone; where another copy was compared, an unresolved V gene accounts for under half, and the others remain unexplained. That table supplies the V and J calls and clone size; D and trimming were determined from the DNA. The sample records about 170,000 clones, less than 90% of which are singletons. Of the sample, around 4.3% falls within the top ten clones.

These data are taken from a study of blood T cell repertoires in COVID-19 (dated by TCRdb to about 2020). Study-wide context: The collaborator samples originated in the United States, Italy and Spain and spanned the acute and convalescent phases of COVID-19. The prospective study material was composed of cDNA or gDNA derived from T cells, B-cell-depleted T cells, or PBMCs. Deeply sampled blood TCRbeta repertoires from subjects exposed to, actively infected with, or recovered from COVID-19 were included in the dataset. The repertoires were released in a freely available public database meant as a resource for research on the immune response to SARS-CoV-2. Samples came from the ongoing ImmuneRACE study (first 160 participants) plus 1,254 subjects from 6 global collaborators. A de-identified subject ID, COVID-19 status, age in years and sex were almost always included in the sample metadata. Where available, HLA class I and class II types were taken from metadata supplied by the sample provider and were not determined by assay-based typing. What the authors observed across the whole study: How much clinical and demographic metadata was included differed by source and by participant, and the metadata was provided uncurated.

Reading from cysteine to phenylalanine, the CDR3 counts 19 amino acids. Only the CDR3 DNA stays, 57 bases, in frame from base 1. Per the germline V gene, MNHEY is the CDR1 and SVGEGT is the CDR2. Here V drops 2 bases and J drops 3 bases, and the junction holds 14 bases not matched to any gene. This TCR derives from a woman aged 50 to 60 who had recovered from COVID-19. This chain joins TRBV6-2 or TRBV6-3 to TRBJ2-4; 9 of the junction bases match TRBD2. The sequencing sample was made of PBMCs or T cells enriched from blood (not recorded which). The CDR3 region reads CASSYVSGGSQSGKNIQYF. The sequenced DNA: TGTGCCAGCAGTTACGTTAGCGGGGGTTCCCAATCCGGCAAAAACATTCAGTACTTC.